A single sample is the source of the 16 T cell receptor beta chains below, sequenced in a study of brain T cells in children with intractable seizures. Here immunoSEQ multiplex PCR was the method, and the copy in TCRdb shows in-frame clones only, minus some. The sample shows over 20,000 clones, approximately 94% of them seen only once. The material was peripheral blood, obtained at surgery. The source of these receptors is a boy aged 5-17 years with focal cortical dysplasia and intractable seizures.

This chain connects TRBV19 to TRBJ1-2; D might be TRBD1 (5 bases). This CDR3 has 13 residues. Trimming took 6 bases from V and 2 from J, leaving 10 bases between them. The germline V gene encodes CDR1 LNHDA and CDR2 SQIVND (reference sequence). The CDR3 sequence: CASRGARNYGYTF. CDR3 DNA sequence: TGTGCCAGTAGAGGGGCCAGGAACTATGGCTACACCTTC.

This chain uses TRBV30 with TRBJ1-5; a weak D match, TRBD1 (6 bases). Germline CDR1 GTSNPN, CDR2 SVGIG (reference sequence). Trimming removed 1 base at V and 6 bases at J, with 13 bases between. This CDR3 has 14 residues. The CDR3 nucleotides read TGTGCCTGGAGTGGGGGCAAAGGGGGTCAGCCCCAGCATTTT. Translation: CAWSGGKGGQPQHF.

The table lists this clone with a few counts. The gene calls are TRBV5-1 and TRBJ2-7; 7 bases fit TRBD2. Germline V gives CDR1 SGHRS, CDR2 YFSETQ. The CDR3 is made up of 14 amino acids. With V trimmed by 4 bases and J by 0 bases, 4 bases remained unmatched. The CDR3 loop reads CASSGERGSYEQYV. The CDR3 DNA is TGCGCCAGCAGCGGGGAGCGGGGCTCCTACGAGCAGTACGTC.

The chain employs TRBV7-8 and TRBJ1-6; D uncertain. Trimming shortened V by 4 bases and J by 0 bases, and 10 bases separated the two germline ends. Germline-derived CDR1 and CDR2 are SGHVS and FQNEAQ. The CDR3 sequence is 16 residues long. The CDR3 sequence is CASSSVRGSYNSPLHF. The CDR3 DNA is TGTGCCAGCAGCTCAGTTCGGGGCTCCTATAATTCACCCCTCCACTTT. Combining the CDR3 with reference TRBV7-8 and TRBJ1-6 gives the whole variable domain GAGVSQSPRYKVAKRGQDVALRCDPISGHVSLFWYQQALGQGPEFLTYFQNEAQLDKSGLPSDRFFAERPEGSVSTLKIQRTQQEDSAVYLCASSSVRGSYNSPLHFGNGTRLTVT.

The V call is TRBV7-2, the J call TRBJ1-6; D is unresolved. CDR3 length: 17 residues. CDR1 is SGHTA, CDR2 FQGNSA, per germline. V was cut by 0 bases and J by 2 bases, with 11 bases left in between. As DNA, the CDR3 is TGTGCCAGCAGCTTAGCGGGCCTCCGAGCCTATAATTCACCCCTCCACTTT. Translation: CASSLAGLRAYNSPLHF.

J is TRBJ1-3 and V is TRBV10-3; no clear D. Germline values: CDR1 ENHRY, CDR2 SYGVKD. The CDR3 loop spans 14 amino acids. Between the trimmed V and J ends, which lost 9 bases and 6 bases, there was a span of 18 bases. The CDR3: CAIGDGALENTIYF. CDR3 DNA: TGTGCCATTGGAGACGGAGCTCTGGAAAACACCATATATTTT.

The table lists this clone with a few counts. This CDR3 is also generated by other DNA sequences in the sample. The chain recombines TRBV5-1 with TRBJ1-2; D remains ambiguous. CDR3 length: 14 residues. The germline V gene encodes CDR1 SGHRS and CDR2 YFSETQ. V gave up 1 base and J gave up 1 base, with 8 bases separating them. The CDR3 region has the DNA TGCGCCAGCAGCTTGTCAGGTGGTAACTATGGCTACACCTTC. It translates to CASSLSGGNYGYTF.

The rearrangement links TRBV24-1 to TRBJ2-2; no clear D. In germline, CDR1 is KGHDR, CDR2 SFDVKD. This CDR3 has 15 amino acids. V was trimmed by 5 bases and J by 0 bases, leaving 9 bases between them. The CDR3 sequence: CATSGLGTNTGELFF. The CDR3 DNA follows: TGTGCCACCAGTGGACTTGGTACGAACACCGGGGAGCTGTTTTTT.

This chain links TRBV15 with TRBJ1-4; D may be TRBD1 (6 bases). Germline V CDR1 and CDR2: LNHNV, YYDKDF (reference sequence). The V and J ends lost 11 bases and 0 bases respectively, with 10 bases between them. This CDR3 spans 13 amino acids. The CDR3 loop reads CAFRQATNEKLFF. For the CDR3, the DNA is TGTGCCTTTCGACAGGCAACTAATGAAAAACTGTTTTTT.

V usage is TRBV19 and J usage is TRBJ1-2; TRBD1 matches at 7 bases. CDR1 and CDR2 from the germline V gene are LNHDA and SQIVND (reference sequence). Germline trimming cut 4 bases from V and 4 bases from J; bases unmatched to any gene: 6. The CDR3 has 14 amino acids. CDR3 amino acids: CASSTPTGFYGYTF. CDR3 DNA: TGTGCCAGTAGTACCCCGACAGGGTTCTATGGCTACACCTTC.

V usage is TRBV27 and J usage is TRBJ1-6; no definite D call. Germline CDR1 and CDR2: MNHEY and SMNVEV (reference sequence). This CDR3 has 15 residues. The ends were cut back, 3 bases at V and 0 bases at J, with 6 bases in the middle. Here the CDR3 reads CASSFAGSYNSPLHF. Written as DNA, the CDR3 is TGTGCCAGCAGTTTCGCGGGCTCCTATAATTCACCCCTCCACTTT.

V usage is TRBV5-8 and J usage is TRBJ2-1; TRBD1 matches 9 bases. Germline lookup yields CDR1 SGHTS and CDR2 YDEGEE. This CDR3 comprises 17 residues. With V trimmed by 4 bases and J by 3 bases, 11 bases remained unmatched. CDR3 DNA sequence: TGTGCCAGCAGCGTGTCCCGGGACAGGGCTCTCTACAATGAGCAGTTCTTC. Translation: CASSVSRDRALYNEQFF.

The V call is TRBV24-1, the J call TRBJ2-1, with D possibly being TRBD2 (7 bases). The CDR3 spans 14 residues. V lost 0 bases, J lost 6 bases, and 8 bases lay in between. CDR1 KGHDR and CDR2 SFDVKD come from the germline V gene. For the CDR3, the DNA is TGTGCCACCAGTGATTTGCGGGGGGCCAATGAGCAGTTCTTC. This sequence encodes CATSDLRGANEQFF.

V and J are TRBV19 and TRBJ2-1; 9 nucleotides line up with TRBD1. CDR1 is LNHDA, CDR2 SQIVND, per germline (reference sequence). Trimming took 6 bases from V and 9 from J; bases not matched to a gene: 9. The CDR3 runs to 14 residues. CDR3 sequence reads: CASSGTGSTGEQFF. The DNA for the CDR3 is TGTGCCAGTAGCGGGACAGGGTCGACAGGTGAGCAGTTCTTC.

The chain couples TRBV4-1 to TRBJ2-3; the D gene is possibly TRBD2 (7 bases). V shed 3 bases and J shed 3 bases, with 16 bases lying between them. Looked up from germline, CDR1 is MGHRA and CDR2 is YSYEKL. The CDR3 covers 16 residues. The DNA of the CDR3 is TGCGCCAGCAGCCAGGGGATAGGGGGGGCTACAGATACGCAGTATTTT. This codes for CASSQGIGGATDTQYF.

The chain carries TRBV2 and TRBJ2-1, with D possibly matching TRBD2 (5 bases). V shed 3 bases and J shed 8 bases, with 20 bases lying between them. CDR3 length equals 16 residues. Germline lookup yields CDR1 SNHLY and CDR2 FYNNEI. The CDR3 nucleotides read TGTGCCAGCAGTGAGCTTCTAGATGGACTCGGGGATGAGCAGTTCTTC. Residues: CASSELLDGLGDEQFF.